This T cell receptor beta chain appears in the sequencing data of a study of OX40 agonist ivuxolimab in advanced cancers. In the study overall: One hepatocellular carcinoma and a couple of cutaneous melanoma patients partially responded.

Drawing of blood for sampling happened at baseline, at cycle 4 day 1, and at cycle 7 day 1. Repertoires were generated with immunoSEQ multiplex PCR, while TCRdb's copy carries only in-frame clones and drops some. The sample contains under 70,000 clones, 80% to 90% of which appear only once. Points from the study as a whole: At 0.1 to 3.0 mg/kg and by week 6, clonal expansion occurred in CD4+ and CD8+ blood T cells.

In this sample, this clone turned up once. What it binds is not known. CDR1 is MNHNS and CDR2 is SASEGT in the germline V gene. The CDR3 consists of 15 residues. Trimming pared 3 bases from V and 3 bases from J, leaving 13 bases between. The chain links TRBV6-1 to TRBJ2-3; D is possibly TRBD1 (6 bases). The TCR was taken from an adult with an advanced solid tumor such as melanoma, head and neck, liver or kidney cancer. Here the sequenced sample was CD4+ or CD8+ T cells sorted from blood, taken in a trial of the OX40 agonist ivuxolimab. In nucleotides, the CDR3 is TGTGCCAGCAGTGATTGGCAGGGGTGGACAGATACGCAGTATTTT. Translation: CASSDWQGWTDTQYF.